The clone carrying this T cell receptor (beta chain) was observed at least ten times. Antigen: not known. The germline gene is not matched at one end of the junction; a read error may be the cause. From the 5' RACE reads, TCRdb called clonotypes with MiXCR, one entry per CDR3 protein. The table has tens of thousands of distinct CDR3 sequences, 12% seen once. These data come from a study of early T cells in non-severe SARS-CoV-2 infection. Study observations and caveats: Matching results from VDJdb favored anti-spike CD8 responses, leaving private and CD4 specificities undetected.

Germline CDR1 is MNHEY and CDR2 is SMNVEV (reference sequence). This CDR3 spans 13 amino acids. V usage is TRBV27 and J usage is TRBJ1-2; the D is unclear. The sample taken for sequencing was whole blood. The TCR sequence derives from an adult who was a healthcare worker with PCR-confirmed SARS-CoV-2 infection or an uninfected control (not recorded which). CDR3 sequence: CASSFTRVYGYTF. In DNA, the CDR3 is TGTGCCAGCAGTTTTACCCGGGTGTATGGCTACACTTTC.